Included here is one TCR beta chain sequence, with context. These data originate in a study of blood T cell repertoires in COVID-19. Study context: Spain, Italy and the United States supplied samples that represented acute and convalescent COVID-19. PBMCs, B-cell-depleted T cells, or T cells provided the cDNA or gDNA that made up the material.

In the authors' methods: It was from reference gene primer amplification that nucleated cell counts were estimated. TCRdb keeps only in-frame clones here, not all; method: immunoSEQ multiplex PCR. Clone size and the V and J calls come from that table; the DNA yielded D and trimming. In the table there are over 250,000 clones, about 87% of which are singletons. The V end was cut by 2 bases, the J end by 2 bases, with 8 bases between. Germline CDR1 reads MNHEY; CDR2 reads SVGAGI. This CDR3 region has 14 residues. Sequencing input: peripheral blood. The TCR originated in a man aged 60 to 69 who had recovered from COVID-19. This chain uses TRBV6-5 with TRBJ2-3, with D tentatively TRBD1 (5 bases). CDR3 protein: CASSYGAPTDTQYF. CDR3 DNA: TGTGCCAGCAGTTACGGGGCCCCCACAGATACGCAGTATTTT.